This T cell receptor (beta chain) was identified in a study of CD4 T cells in relation to SARS-CoV-2 and coronaviruses. In the study overall: The restricting HLA molecule for shared crossreactive spike epitopes was mapped. Overall study findings and caveats: No crossreactivity against non-spike viral proteins was tested here.

With 0 bases removed from V and 8 bases from J, the gap between germline ends came to 8 bases. Germline V CDR1 and CDR2: SGHAT, FQNNGV. This CDR3 has 13 residues. This clone was observed a few times. What it binds is unknown. Data came from immunoSEQ multiplex PCR; TCRdb stores just in-frame clones and leaves some out. The table records around 16,000 clones, under 80% of them present only once. CD4+ T cells from unexposed donors were obtained before the COVID-19 pandemic (2011-2018). CD4+ T cells were isolated from the cells after around 10 days of culture. Material: CD4+ T cells from PBMCs, cultured in vitro. This chain joins TRBV11-2 and TRBJ2-1; D not certain. This sequence was found in a human donor in good health. CDR3 sequence reads: CASSLDRADEQFF. In DNA, the CDR3 is TGTGCCAGCAGCTTAGATCGTGCGGATGAGCAGTTCTTC. Based on the CDR3 plus reference TRBV11-2 and TRBJ2-1, the full variable domain is EAGVAQSPRYKIIEKRQSVAFWCNPISGHATLYWYQQILGQGPKLLIQFQNNGVVDDSQLPKDRFSAERLKGVDSTLKIQPAKLEDSAVYLCASSLDRADEQFFGPGTRLTVL.